Sequencing of this T cell receptor (beta chain) was carried out in a study of blood T cell repertoires in COVID-19. Trimming left V 1 base short and J 1 base short, with 10 bases between. The CDR3 extends over 16 amino acids. From germline, CDR1 is KGHDR and CDR2 SFDVKD. Original handling: How many nucleated cells were present was estimated from reference gene primer amplification. Method: immunoSEQ multiplex PCR; TCRdb's copy keeps in-frame clones and lacks some. V and J calls plus clone size are reproduced from that table; the DNA served to infer D and trimming. The repertoire holds 110,000 to 150,000 clones, more than 80% seen once, with roughly 9.6% in the top ten.

Sequences were obtained from peripheral blood. The TCR sequence derives from an elderly woman with acute or convalescent COVID-19. The chain employs TRBV24-1 and TRBJ1-5; D is unclear. The CDR3 region is CATSDLADRSNQPQHF. The CDR3 DNA follows: TGTGCCACCAGTGATTTAGCCGATCGAAGCAATCAGCCCCAGCATTTT.